This T cell receptor beta chain derives from a study of early T cells in non-severe SARS-CoV-2 infection. Study overall: The sequenced material was bulk RNA from unsorted whole blood, and its chains were unpaired. Findings of the study overall: VDJdb matching, biased toward anti-spike CD8 responses, missed private and CD4 specificities.

This clonotype was seen a single time. Its antigen is unknown. This could be a read error, since a much larger clone is one nucleotide away. Individual cDNA molecules were tagged with unique molecular identifiers, the study reported. One entry per CDR3 protein results from TCRdb running MiXCR on the 5' RACE reads. The top ten clones hold about 8.4% of a sample with about 66,000 distinct CDR3 sequences, around 20% of them seen once. There are 13 residues in the CDR3. Germline CDR1 and CDR2: SGHRS and YFSETQ. The receptor comes from an adult who was a healthcare worker with PCR-confirmed SARS-CoV-2 infection or an uninfected control (not recorded which). The source was whole blood, collected at baseline. V is TRBV5-1 and J is TRBJ2-3; D gene ambiguous. The CDR3 DNA follows: TGCGTCAGCAGCATACCCTTGACAGATACGCAGTATTTT. It specifies CVSSIPLTDTQYF.